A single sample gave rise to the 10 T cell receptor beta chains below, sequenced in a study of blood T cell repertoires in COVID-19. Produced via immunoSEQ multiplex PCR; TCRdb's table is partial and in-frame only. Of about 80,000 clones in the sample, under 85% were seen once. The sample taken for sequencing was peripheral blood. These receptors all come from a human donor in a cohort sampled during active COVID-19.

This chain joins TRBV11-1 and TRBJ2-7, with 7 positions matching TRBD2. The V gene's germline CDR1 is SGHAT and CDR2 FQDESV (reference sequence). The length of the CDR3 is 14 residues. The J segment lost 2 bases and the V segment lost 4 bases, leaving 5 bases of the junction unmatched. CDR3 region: CASSSSAGAYEQYF. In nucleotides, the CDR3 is TGTGCCAGCAGCTCCAGCGCGGGAGCCTACGAGCAGTACTTC.

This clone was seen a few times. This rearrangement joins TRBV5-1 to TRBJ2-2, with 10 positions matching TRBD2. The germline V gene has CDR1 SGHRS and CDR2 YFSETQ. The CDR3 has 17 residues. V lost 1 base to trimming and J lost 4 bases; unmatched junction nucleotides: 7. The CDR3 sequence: CASSLSWTSGGTGELFF. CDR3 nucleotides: TGCGCCAGCAGCTTGTCGTGGACTAGCGGCGGCACCGGGGAGCTGTTTTTT.

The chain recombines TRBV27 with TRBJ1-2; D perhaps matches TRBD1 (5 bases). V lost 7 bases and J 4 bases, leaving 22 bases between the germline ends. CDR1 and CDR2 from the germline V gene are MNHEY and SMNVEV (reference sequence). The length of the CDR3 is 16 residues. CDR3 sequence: CASNPQGVFSSYGYTF. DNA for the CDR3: TGTGCCAGCAACCCCCAGGGTGTATTTTCCTCCTATGGCTACACCTTC.

This CDR3 is CSVETGLYGYTF. The CDR3 DNA follows: TGCAGCGTTGAAACAGGGCTCTATGGCTACACCTTC. This chain links TRBV29-1 with TRBJ1-2; a weak D match, TRBD1 (6 bases). This CDR3 has 12 residues. V dropped 2 bases and J dropped 4 bases, with 8 bases sitting between them. From germline, CDR1 is SQVTM and CDR2 ANQGSEA.

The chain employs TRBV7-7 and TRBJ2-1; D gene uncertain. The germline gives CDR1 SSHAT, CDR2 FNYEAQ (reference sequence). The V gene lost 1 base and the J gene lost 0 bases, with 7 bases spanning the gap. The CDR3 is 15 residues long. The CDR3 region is CASSLGIGSYNEQFF. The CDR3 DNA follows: TGTGCCAGCAGCTTAGGAATCGGCTCCTACAATGAGCAGTTCTTC.

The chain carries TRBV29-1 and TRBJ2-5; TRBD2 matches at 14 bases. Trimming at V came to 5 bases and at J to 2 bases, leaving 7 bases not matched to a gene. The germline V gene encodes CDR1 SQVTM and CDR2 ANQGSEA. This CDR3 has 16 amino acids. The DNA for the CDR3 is TGCAGCGTTCAGTCGACTAGCGGGGGGGTACAAGAGACCCAGTACTTC. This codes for CSVQSTSGGVQETQYF.

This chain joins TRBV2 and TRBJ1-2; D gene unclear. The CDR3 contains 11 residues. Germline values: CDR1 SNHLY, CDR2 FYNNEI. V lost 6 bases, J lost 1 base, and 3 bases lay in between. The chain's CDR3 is CASSFNYGYTF. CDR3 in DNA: TGTGCCAGCAGCTTTAACTATGGCTACACCTTC.

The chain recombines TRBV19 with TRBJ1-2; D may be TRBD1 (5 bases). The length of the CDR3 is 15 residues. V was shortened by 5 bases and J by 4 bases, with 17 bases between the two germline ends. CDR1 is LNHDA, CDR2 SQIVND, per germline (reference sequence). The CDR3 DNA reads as TGTGCCAGTAGTTCACCCGGGGCCGGGGGCTATGGCTACACCTTC. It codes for CASSSPGAGGYGYTF.

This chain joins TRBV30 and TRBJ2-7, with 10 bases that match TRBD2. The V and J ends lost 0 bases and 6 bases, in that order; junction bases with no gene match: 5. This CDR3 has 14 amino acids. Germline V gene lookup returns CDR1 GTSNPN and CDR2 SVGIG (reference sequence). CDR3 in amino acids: CAWSVAAGGSEQYF. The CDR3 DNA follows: TGTGCCTGGAGTGTTGCAGCGGGGGGGAGCGAGCAGTACTTC.

The DNA for the CDR3 is TGTGCCAGCTCACCCTTCCTCGGACAGGACAAGAACACTGAAGCTTTCTTT. As protein: CASSPFLGQDKNTEAFF. This chain links TRBV18 with TRBJ1-1; 7 nucleotides match TRBD1. The CDR3 has 17 residues. The ends lost 3 bases at V and 1 base at J; junction bases unmatched: 11. Germline assignment: CDR1 KGHSH and CDR2 LQKENI. Looking up the rest from reference TRBV18 and TRBJ1-1 gives the full variable domain: NAGVMQNPRHLVRRRGQEARLRCSPMKGHSHVYWYRQLPEEGLKFMVYLQKENIIDESGMPKERFSAEFPKEGPSILRIQQVVRGDSAAYFCASSPFLGQDKNTEAFFGQGTRLTVV.